Listed here are 22 T cell receptor beta chains from one sample, sequenced in a study of T-cell reconstitution after alpha-beta-depleted transplantation in children. This sample's TCRbeta library carried unique molecular identifier barcodes. MiXCR, run by TCRdb on the PCR reads, gives a single entry per CDR3 protein. The table has 200,000 or so distinct CDR3 sequences, 6.3% seen once. The source material was PBMCs, sampled before TCRalphabeta/CD19-depleted stem cell transplant. Source of these receptors: a girl under three years old with combined immunodeficiency, due to receive a stem cell transplant.

This clonotype occurred many times. The chain employs TRBV3-1 and TRBJ2-1, with 9 bases identical to TRBD1. V shed 1 base and J 13 bases; nucleotides not matched to a gene: 5. The CDR3 covers 13 residues. From germline, CDR1 is LGHDT and CDR2 YNNKEL (reference sequence). The CDR3 bases are TGTGCCAGCAGCCAAGGGGGTACAGGGGGCCAGTTCTTC. As protein: CASSQGGTGGQFF.

This clonotype showed up many times. Its ends do not fully match the called genes, so a read error is possible. The chain links TRBV15 to TRBJ2-3; weak D call: TRBD1 (7 bases). CDR3 length equals 19 residues. Germline lookup yields CDR1 LNHNV and CDR2 YYDKDF (reference sequence). The CDR3 bases are TGTGCCACCAGCGGAGATAAAGAACCCAGGGGGGTGAGCACAGATACGCAGTATTTT. This encodes CATSGDKEPRGVSTDTQYF.

This chain joins TRBV29-1 and TRBJ1-2; possible D gene TRBD1, 6 bases. CDR3 length: 16 amino acids. Germline values: CDR1 SQVTM, CDR2 ANQGSEA. Trimming shortened V by 0 bases and J by 2 bases, and 16 bases separated the two germline ends. The CDR3 nucleotides are TGCAGCGTTGAAGATCCGCAGGGGTACGGCAACTATGGCTACACCTTC. Its translation: CSVEDPQGYGNYGYTF.

This clonotype was seen at least ten times. The chain couples TRBV7-6 to TRBJ1-5; D possibly corresponds to TRBD1 (5 bases). The V end was cut by 1 base, the J end by 0 bases, with 19 bases between. The CDR3 covers 19 residues. Per the germline V gene, CDR1 is SGHVS and CDR2 is FNYEAQ. In DNA form, the CDR3 reads TGTGCCAGCAGCTTAGTGGGGGGAAGAGGATCGCATAGCAATCAGCCCCAGCATTTT. Its protein product is CASSLVGGRGSHSNQPQHF.

Many counts were recorded for this clonotype. The CDR3 bases are TGTGCCAGCAGCCGAGCCTGGGGCACAGATACGCAGTATTTT. It specifies CASSRAWGTDTQYF. The chain uses TRBV5-5 and TRBJ2-3; the D is unclear. CDR1 is SGHKS and CDR2 is YYEKEE in the germline V gene (reference sequence). CDR3 size: 14 residues. Trimming left V 4 bases short and J 1 base short, with 10 bases between.

This clonotype was seen at least ten times. The V and J genes are TRBV7-8 and TRBJ2-1; 12 bases align to TRBD1. The J segment lost 6 bases and the V segment lost 5 bases, leaving 5 bases of the junction unmatched. The CDR3 has 15 amino acids. Germline values: CDR1 SGHVS, CDR2 FQNEAQ. CDR3 residues: CASSLGTGGGNEQFF. Here the CDR3 DNA reads TGTGCCAGCAGCCTCGGGACAGGGGGCGGCAATGAGCAGTTCTTC. The variable domain in full, with the rest retrieved from reference TRBV7-8 and TRBJ2-1, is GAGVSQSPRYKVAKRGQDVALRCDPISGHVSLFWYQQALGQGPEFLTYFQNEAQLDKSGLPSDRFFAERPEGSVSTLKIQRTQQEDSAVYLCASSLGTGGGNEQFFGPGTRLTVL.

This clonotype was counted ten times or more. This rearrangement joins TRBV5-1 to TRBJ2-1, with 11 bases identical to TRBD1. This CDR3 comprises 17 residues. V shed 3 bases, J shed 4 bases, and the junction held 9 bases outside the gene matches. Germline V CDR1 and CDR2: SGHRS, YFSETQ. The CDR3 loop reads CASSSAAGTGGYNEQFF. As DNA, the CDR3 is TGCGCCAGCAGCTCGGCAGCCGGGACAGGGGGATACAATGAGCAGTTCTTC.

The sample holds many counts of this clonotype. The V and J genes are TRBV20-1 and TRBJ2-1, with D uncertain. The CDR3 totals 13 residues. V gave up 5 bases and J gave up 0 bases, with 8 bases separating them. Germline CDR1 DFQATT, CDR2 SNEGSKA (reference sequence). CDR3: CSALLFSYNEQFF. The CDR3 DNA follows: TGCAGTGCTCTCTTATTCTCCTACAATGAGCAGTTCTTC.

This clonotype was seen repeatedly, ten times or more. The rearrangement joins TRBV11-2 to TRBJ2-5, with D possibly being TRBD1 (6 bases). V lost 5 bases and J 5 bases, leaving 18 bases between the germline ends. This CDR3 is built from 15 residues. Looked up from germline, CDR1 is SGHAT and CDR2 is FQNNGV. CDR3 nucleotide sequence: TGTGCCAGCAGCGATCTACAGGGATGGGAGGAGACCCAGTACTTC. It yields the protein CASSDLQGWEETQYF. The variable domain in full, completed from reference TRBV11-2 and TRBJ2-5, reads EAGVAQSPRYKIIEKRQSVAFWCNPISGHATLYWYQQILGQGPKLLIQFQNNGVVDDSQLPKDRFSAERLKGVDSTLKIQPAKLEDSAVYLCASSDLQGWEETQYFGPGTRLLVL.

Points on this clonotype: A read error may account for a junction end that differs from germline. The chain carries TRBV20-1 and TRBJ2-1, with 9 bases that match TRBD2. The germline CDR1 and CDR2 sequences are DFQATT and SNEGSKA (reference sequence). This CDR3 is built from 18 residues. Written as DNA, the CDR3 is TGCTGTGCTAGAAGCAGAGGCGGGAGGGCCGTATTCTACAATGAGCAGTTCTTC. This encodes CCARSRGGRAVFYNEQFF.

In this sample, this clonotype turned up many times. This sequence joins TRBV7-9 and TRBJ2-1; D unclear. The germline V gene has CDR1 SEHNR and CDR2 FQNEAQ (reference sequence). CDR3 length: 11 amino acids. Trimming pared 4 bases from V and 4 bases from J, leaving 2 bases between. The CDR3 nucleotides are TGTGCCAGCAGCTATTACAATGAGCAGTTCTTC. Translating gives CASSYYNEQFF.

In its sample, this clonotype was seen a few times. This chain connects TRBV6-2 or TRBV6-3 to TRBJ2-1, with 12 positions matching TRBD2. J lost 3 bases, V lost 3 bases, and 6 bases had no gene match. In germline, CDR1 is MNHEY, CDR2 SVGEGT. The CDR3 is 17 residues long. CDR3 protein: CASSYSLAGGFYNEQFF. The DNA of the CDR3 is TGTGCCAGCAGTTATAGCCTAGCGGGAGGGTTCTACAATGAGCAGTTCTTC.

This clonotype was found many times. The V and J genes are TRBV27 and TRBJ2-7; tentative D call: TRBD1 (5 bases). Germline CDR1 reads MNHEY; CDR2 reads SMNVEV (reference sequence). V was cut by 5 bases and J by 7 bases, with 12 bases left in between. The CDR3 is 12 residues long. CDR3: CASSERQGEQYF. Written as DNA, the CDR3 is TGTGCCAGCAGTGAGCGTCAGGGTGAGCAGTACTTC.

This clonotype was found many times. The chain links TRBV29-1 to TRBJ1-1; possibly TRBD1 for D (6 bases). The CDR3 totals 15 residues. V was trimmed by 6 bases and J by 3 bases, leaving 20 bases between them. Germline values: CDR1 SQVTM, CDR2 ANQGSEA. The DNA of the CDR3 is TGCAGCGTCGGGGGGCAGGGAGAGAAACACACTGAAGCTTTCTTT. This codes for CSVGGQGEKHTEAFF.

At least ten counts were recorded for this clonotype. The chain carries TRBV5-1 and TRBJ2-3; 11 bases are a match to TRBD1. V lost 3 bases, J lost 5 bases, and 8 bases stayed unmatched. The CDR3 consists of 16 residues. CDR1 and CDR2 (germline): SGHRS, YFSETQ. CDR3 bases: TGCGCCAGCAGCTCCCCCAGGACAGGGGGCGAAGATACGCAGTATTTT. Its translation: CASSSPRTGGEDTQYF.

In its sample, this clonotype was seen many times. This chain links TRBV28 with TRBJ2-7, with TRBD2 as a possible D gene (5 bases). V shed 3 bases and J shed 7 bases, with 10 bases lying between them. The CDR3 has 12 residues. Per the germline V gene, CDR1 is MDHEN and CDR2 is SYDVKM. The CDR3 region has the DNA TGTGCCAGCAGTTTGCGGGCTGGAGAGCAGTACTTC. It translates to CASSLRAGEQYF.

This clonotype was recorded at least ten times. V usage is TRBV30 and J usage is TRBJ2-5, with no clear D. Trimming stripped 1 base from V and 5 bases from J, with 14 bases between. The CDR3 is 14 amino acids. Germline V gives CDR1 GTSNPN, CDR2 SVGIG (reference sequence). The CDR3 region has the DNA TGTGCCTGGAGTGGATTGGTGGGAAGGGAGACCCAGTACTTC. Translated, it gives CAWSGLVGRETQYF.

This clonotype was observed at least ten times. The chain is built from TRBV12-3 or TRBV12-4 and TRBJ1-2; TRBD1 is a possible D gene (5 bases). The CDR3 spans 10 residues. Trimming left V 8 bases short and J 8 bases short, with 9 bases between. The CDR3 nucleotides read TGTGCCAGCCGGGGCCGGGGCTACACCTTC. Translating it yields CASRGRGYTF.

This clonotype was counted at least ten times. The gene calls are TRBV7-2 and TRBJ2-3, with D maybe TRBD2 (6 bases). The V and J ends lost 6 bases and 7 bases respectively, with 17 bases between them. The CDR3 contains 14 residues. CDR1 SGHTA and CDR2 FQGNSA come from the germline V gene. Here the CDR3 reads CASSFHRLVYTQYF. In DNA, the CDR3 is TGTGCCAGCAGTTTCCATCGACTAGTCTATACGCAGTATTTT.

This clonotype was picked up many times. This chain links TRBV14 with TRBJ2-5; D is unclear. Germline V gives CDR1 SGHDN, CDR2 FVKESK. The CDR3 has 13 residues. Between the trimmed V and J ends, which lost 0 bases and 3 bases, there was a span of 5 bases. CDR3 nucleotides: TGTGCCAGCAGCCAAGACATGAAAGAGACCCAGTACTTC. Protein product: CASSQDMKETQYF.

This clonotype was seen repeatedly, ten times or more. The chain has TRBV29-1 and TRBJ1-2; 8 bases are a match to TRBD1. This CDR3 region has 13 residues. Germline loops: CDR1 SQVTM, CDR2 ANQGSEA. V lost 8 bases to trimming and J lost 2 bases; unmatched junction nucleotides: 7. The CDR3, as DNA: TGCAGCATTTGGACAGGGACCAACTATGGCTACACCTTC. Translation: CSIWTGTNYGYTF. Supplemented by reference TRBV29-1 and TRBJ1-2, the full variable domain reads SAVISQKPSRDICQRGTSLTIQCQVDSQVTMMFWYRQQPGQSLTLIATANQGSEATYESGFVIDKFPISRPNLTFSTLTVSNMSPEDSSIYLCSIWTGTNYGYTFGSGTRLTVV.

This clonotype was counted ten times or more. The chain couples TRBV11-2 to TRBJ2-3; D remains ambiguous. V was clipped by 0 bases and J by 1 base, with 5 bases between them. The CDR3 is 14 residues long. Germline V gives CDR1 SGHAT, CDR2 FQNNGV. The CDR3 DNA follows: TGTGCCAGCAGCTTAGATCTGGGCACAGATACGCAGTATTTT. Encoded protein: CASSLDLGTDTQYF.